The 11 T cell receptor beta chains given below trace back to one sample, sequenced in a study of T cells after yellow fever vaccination. Using its own MiXCR run on the 5' RACE reads, TCRdb lists one record per CDR3 protein. The sample lists 400,000 to 450,000 distinct CDR3 sequences, over 15% occurring once. Specimen: PBMCs, collected before the yellow fever booster vaccination. Receptor source: a man between 18 and 29 years old who received the YFV17D yellow fever vaccine.

The V gene is TRBV6-5, the J gene TRBJ1-4, with 9 positions matching TRBD1. After removal of 4 bases from V and 8 bases from J, the junction contained 8 bases not matched to a gene. This CDR3 is built from 15 residues. Germline lookup yields CDR1 MNHEY and CDR2 SVGAGI. The CDR3 protein is CASSLGGQGGEKLFF. The CDR3 DNA sequence: TGTGCCAGCAGTTTGGGGGGACAGGGTGGAGAAAAACTGTTTTTT.

This clonotype has a handful of counts. V gene TRBV5-1 combines with J gene TRBJ2-5, with TRBD2 identical over 14 bases. The CDR3 loop spans 18 amino acids. V was clipped by 4 bases and J by 4 bases; unmatched bases: 12. The germline V gene encodes CDR1 SGHRS and CDR2 YFSETQ. The CDR3 spells CASSDTPGLAGAAETQYF. The CDR3 DNA reads TGCGCCAGCAGCGATACCCCGGGACTAGCGGGGGCCGCAGAGACCCAGTACTTC.

CDR3 residues: CSARRTRGSETQYF. The CDR3 DNA reads TGCAGTGCACGACGGACTAGGGGGTCAGAGACCCAGTACTTC. The rearrangement links TRBV20-1 to TRBJ2-5, with a weak D call TRBD2 (7 bases). The V gene's germline CDR1 is DFQATT and CDR2 SNEGSKA (reference sequence). The V gene lost 6 bases and the J gene lost 4 bases, with 18 bases spanning the gap. This CDR3 contains 14 residues.

This clonotype was found many times. The chain has TRBV3-1 and TRBJ2-3; no reliable D call. Between the trimmed V and J ends, which lost 0 bases and 3 bases, there was a span of 7 bases. Germline V gene lookup returns CDR1 LGHDT and CDR2 YNNKEL (reference sequence). The length of the CDR3 is 14 residues. The CDR3 sequence: CASSQDGGTDTQYF. In DNA form, the CDR3 reads TGTGCCAGCAGCCAAGACGGCGGAACAGATACGCAGTATTTT.

This clonotype came up a few times. CDR3 sequence (DNA): TGTGCCAGCAGTCCGCAGACAGGGAGCTCCTATAATTCACCCCTCCACTTT. Translated: CASSPQTGSSYNSPLHF. The rearrangement links TRBV27 to TRBJ1-6, with 7 nucleotides matching TRBD1. Germline CDR1 and CDR2: MNHEY and SMNVEV (reference sequence). V lost 5 bases and J lost 0; bases outside the gene matches: 7. The CDR3 sequence is 17 residues long.

This clonotype was seen once. The chain combines TRBV5-1 with TRBJ2-7, with 12 bases aligning to TRBD1. CDR1 and CDR2 from the germline V gene are SGHRS and YFSETQ. Unmatched junction bases numbered 4, after V lost 0 bases and J lost 6 bases. The CDR3 contains 15 residues. CDR3 region: CASSLDGTGGREQYF. CDR3 sequence (DNA): TGCGCCAGCAGCTTGGACGGGACAGGGGGCCGCGAGCAGTACTTC.

CDR3 sequence (DNA): TGCAGTGCAACCGACAGGGGGTGGACACCCCTCCACTTT. Translation: CSATDRGWTPLHF. The chain carries TRBV20-1 and TRBJ1-6; 9 nucleotides match TRBD1. Looked up from germline, CDR1 is DFQATT and CDR2 is SNEGSKA (reference sequence). The CDR3 length is 13 residues. The V and J ends lost 6 bases and 11 bases, in that order; junction bases with no gene match: 8.

This clonotype was observed a single time. The V gene is TRBV6-6, the J gene TRBJ1-1; 9 positions agree with TRBD1. The germline CDR1 and CDR2 sequences are MNHNY and SVGAGI (reference sequence). V shed 4 bases, J shed 3 bases, and the junction held 9 bases outside the gene matches. The CDR3 totals 16 residues. CDR3 DNA: TGTGCCAGCAGTTCGTACCCGGACAGGGGAGACACTGAAGCTTTCTTT. The encoded protein is CASSSYPDRGDTEAFF.

This clonotype was seen a handful of times. The rearrangement links TRBV7-9 to TRBJ2-7, with 9 bases fitting TRBD1. This CDR3 spans 14 amino acids. Germline lookup yields CDR1 SEHNR and CDR2 FQNEAQ (reference sequence). V lost 2 bases to trimming and J lost 4 bases; unmatched junction nucleotides: 3. The DNA for the CDR3 is TGTGCCAGCAGCTTATTGGACAGGGGTTACGAGCAGTACGTC. Translated, it gives CASSLLDRGYEQYV.

The V and J genes are TRBV20-1 and TRBJ1-1, with D possibly matching TRBD1 (6 bases). CDR3 length: 13 amino acids. Trimming pared 3 bases from V and 10 bases from J, leaving 18 bases between. Looked up from germline, CDR1 is DFQATT and CDR2 is SNEGSKA (reference sequence). CDR3 DNA: TGCAGTGCTAGTGCCCCGGGCAGGGGACGAGCTTTCTTT. It encodes CSASAPGRGRAFF.

The J gene is TRBJ1-4, the V gene TRBV15, with no clear D. The germline CDR1 and CDR2 sequences are LNHNV and YYDKDF (reference sequence). V was pared by 1 base and J by 4 bases, with 7 bases between. The CDR3 length is 14 residues. CDR3 DNA: TGTGCCACCAGCAGAGCTCGGGGTAATGAAAAACTGTTTTTT. This sequence encodes CATSRARGNEKLFF.